Only a few counts were recorded for the clone carrying this T cell receptor (beta chain). What it binds is unknown. CDR1 is KGHSH and CDR2 is LQKENI in the germline V gene. Trimming took 3 bases from V and 1 from J, leaving 20 bases between them. This CDR3 has 18 residues. This specimen comes from a study of cytomegalovirus exposure and HLA in healthy donors. Study observations and caveats: Prior analysis indicated that the majority of TCR beta V segments exhibited productivity approximately 90% or approximately 30% of the time.

PCR amplification relied on 60 Vbeta primers (plus 13 Jbeta primers). The repertoire was sequenced with immunoSEQ multiplex PCR; TCRdb's copy has only in-frame clones and lacks some. The top ten hold 2.3% of the sample, which has roughly 200,000 clones, roughly 85% seen once. The specimen was PBMCs. The chain employs TRBV18 and TRBJ2-3; tentative D call: TRBD2 (6 bases). The source is a woman aged 45-65 years in good health and CMV-seronegative. The CDR3 coding sequence is TGTGCCAGCTCACCTAGCGGAGGGAGGTTGAGCGGCACAGATACGCAGTATTTT. It encodes CASSPSGGRLSGTDTQYF.